This TCR beta chain stems from a study of Ad26.COV2.S vaccination and SARS-CoV-2 variants. Findings of the study overall: Relative to placebo recipients, vaccine recipients exhibited elevated spike-specific TCR breadth.

Generated by immunoSEQ multiplex PCR, the TCRdb table keeps only in-frame clones and is missing some. The sample has more than 250,000 clones, more than 75% seen once. Treatment described: about 20 received Ad26.COV2.S at low or high dose, single or two shots; roughly 5 received placebo; per-sample allocation not given. Day 63 following the first vaccine or placebo injection was when the samples were taken. V lost 6 bases to trimming and J lost 1 base; unmatched junction nucleotides: 5. Germline assignment: CDR1 MNHEY and CDR2 SVGAGI. This CDR3 region has 15 residues. Turning to this clone: Its target is unknown.

The TCR originated in a person aged 18-65 years who received the Ad26.COV2.S COVID-19 vaccine or a placebo. Sequences were derived from peripheral blood, sampled in a trial of Ad26.COV2.S vaccine versus placebo. This chain uses TRBV6-5 with TRBJ2-7, with 11 bases aligning to TRBD1. For the CDR3, the DNA is TGTGCCAGCAGCTCCCGGGACAGGGGGTCCTACGAGCAGTACTTC. This encodes CASSSRDRGSYEQYF.